The source of this TCR beta chain is a study of OX40 agonist ivuxolimab in advanced cancers. About the study: Patients achieving partial responses numbered three: one hepatocellular carcinoma case and two cutaneous melanoma cases. Study-wide results and limits: Circulating CD4+ and CD8+ T cells showed clonal expansion by week 6 at 0.1 to 3.0 mg/kg. Clonal expansion was among the lowest in partial responders at 0.1-3.0 mg/kg, especially CD8+.

With respect to this clone: Its cognate antigen is unknown.

Germline V CDR1 and CDR2: SGHAT, FQNNGV. CDR3 length: 12 residues. Trimming cost V 7 bases and J 1 base; bases outside gene matches: 1. The data were produced by immunoSEQ multiplex PCR, yet TCRdb's version contains in-frame clones alone and is incomplete. The sample lists 10,000 to 13,000 clones; 75% to 80% were seen once. Sampling times: baseline, cycle 4 day 1, cycle 7 day 1. The material was CD4+ or CD8+ T cells sorted from blood, obtained in a trial of the OX40 agonist ivuxolimab. The chain joins TRBV11-2 to TRBJ2-7; 7 bases fit TRBD2. The sequence was collected from an adult with an advanced solid tumor such as melanoma, head and neck, liver or kidney cancer. CDR3 region: CASTGGSYEQYF. The DNA for the CDR3 is TGTGCCAGCACCGGGGGGTCCTACGAGCAGTACTTC. The whole variable domain, filled in from reference TRBV11-2 and TRBJ2-7, reads EAGVAQSPRYKIIEKRQSVAFWCNPISGHATLYWYQQILGQGPKLLIQFQNNGVVDDSQLPKDRFSAERLKGVDSTLKIQPAKLEDSAVYLCASTGGSYEQYFGPGTRLTVT.